This T cell receptor (beta chain) was identified in a study of CD8+ T cells in alopecia areata. In each case, RNA was isolated and then reverse transcribed into cDNA as the sequencing template. Method: immunoSEQ multiplex PCR; TCRdb's copy keeps in-frame clones and lacks some. Found here are 65,000 to 100,000 clones, just over 50% of them singletons; the top ten hold just over 5.5%. This CDR3 has 15 amino acids. Between the trimmed V and J ends, which lost 7 bases and 0 bases, there was a span of 13 bases. Germline loops: CDR1 MNHNS, CDR2 SASEGT. Input material: NKG2D-high CD8+ T cells sorted from blood. The TCR comes from a human donor with alopecia areata. V gene TRBV6-1 combines with J gene TRBJ2-1, with D possibly matching TRBD2 (6 bases). CDR3 protein: CASTRDSSSYNEQFF. CDR3 DNA sequence: TGTGCCAGCACCCGGGACTCAAGCTCCTACAATGAGCAGTTCTTC.